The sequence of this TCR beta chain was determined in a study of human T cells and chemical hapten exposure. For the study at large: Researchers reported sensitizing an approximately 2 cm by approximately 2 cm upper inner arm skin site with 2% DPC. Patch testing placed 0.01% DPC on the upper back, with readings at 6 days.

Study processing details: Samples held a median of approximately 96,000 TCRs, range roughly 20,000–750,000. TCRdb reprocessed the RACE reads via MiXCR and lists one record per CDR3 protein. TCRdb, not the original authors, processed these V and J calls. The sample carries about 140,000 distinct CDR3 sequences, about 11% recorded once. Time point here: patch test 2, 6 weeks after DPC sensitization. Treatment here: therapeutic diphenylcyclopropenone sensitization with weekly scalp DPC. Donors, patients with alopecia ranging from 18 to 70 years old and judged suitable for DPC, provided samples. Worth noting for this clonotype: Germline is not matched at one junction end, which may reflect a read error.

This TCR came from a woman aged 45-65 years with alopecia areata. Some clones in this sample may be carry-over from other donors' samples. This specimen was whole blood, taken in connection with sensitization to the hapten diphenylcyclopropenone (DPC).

As DNA, the CDR3 is TGTGCTAGCAGCCAAAACTCCTACGAGCAGTACTTC. It encodes CASSQNSYEQYF. The rearrangement uses TRBV3-1 and TRBJ2-7; D unclear. CDR1 and CDR2 (germline): LGHDT, YNNKEL (reference sequence). This CDR3 comprises 12 residues.